These T cell receptor beta chains were read from a single sample in a study of blood T cells in healthy people across ages. TCRdb re-analysed the 5' RACE reads in MiXCR, keeping a single row per CDR3 protein. The data hold approximately 800,000 distinct CDR3 sequences, with around 50% observed a single time. Sequencing used blood. These receptors came from a man aged 40-50 years in good health. Both conserved end residues are part of each CDR3. Fields, in order: D gene, V gene, clone size, J gene, CDR3 protein, CDR3 DNA. D genes are given only for firm matches. Clone size is given for some rows only: seen once, a few or many times, or a class if the clone is expanded.

-	TRBV20-1	-	TRBJ2-1	CSARAVTEQFF	TGCAGTGCTAGAGCAGTGACCGAGCAGTTCTTC
TRBD2	TRBV12-3/TRBV12-4	few	TRBJ2-7	CASSQDSGRGAHEQYF	TGTGCCAGCAGCCAAGATAGCGGGAGGGGAGCTCACGAGCAGTACTTC
-	TRBV29-1	few	TRBJ2-5	CSVELPAEETQYF	TGCAGCGTTGAGCTTCCGGCCGAAGAGACCCAGTACTTC
-	TRBV4-1	-	TRBJ2-1	CASSRDAASEQFF	TGTGCCAGCAGCCGAGACGCGGCCAGCGAGCAGTTCTTC
-	TRBV11-2	-	TRBJ2-3	CASSPARYTDTQYF	TGTGCCAGCAGCCCAGCGCGCTACACAGATACGCAGTATTTT
-	TRBV5-1	-	TRBJ1-1	CASSFGQNTEAFF	TGTGCCAGCAGTTTTGGGCAGAACACTGAAGCTTTCTTT
-	TRBV6-6	few	TRBJ2-4	CASSSRQPLAKNIQYF	TGTGCCAGCAGTTCCCGACAGCCGCTAGCCAAAAACATTCAGTACTTC
TRBD1	TRBV28	-	TRBJ2-7	CASRVGTGRYEQYF	TGTGCCAGCAGGGTCGGGACAGGGCGGTACGAGCAGTACTTC
-	TRBV24-1	-	TRBJ1-2	CATSGGINYGYTF	TGTGCCACCAGTGGCGGCATAAACTATGGCTACACCTTC
TRBD1	TRBV28	-	TRBJ1-5	CASSPMGDGQGDQPQHF	TGTGCCAGCAGCCCCATGGGGGATGGACAGGGTGACCAGCCCCAGCATTTT
-	TRBV10-3	-	TRBJ2-3	CAISGSRQNTDTQYF	TGTGCCATCAGTGGGTCCCGACAGAATACAGATACGCAGTATTTT
TRBD1	TRBV7-9	-	TRBJ1-2	CASSQEGGGAAGYTF	TGTGCCAGCAGCCAGGAAGGGGGCGGTGCGGCTGGCTACACCTTC
TRBD1	TRBV28	-	TRBJ2-7	CASSLEGQGKGEQYF	TGTGCCAGCAGTTTAGAGGGACAGGGGAAGGGCGAGCAGTACTTC
-	TRBV7-9	-	TRBJ2-3	CASSLGDAQYF	TGTGCCAGCAGCTTGGGGGATGCGCAGTATTTT
-	TRBV28	once	TRBJ1-3	CASTLNSQPGGNTIYF	TGTGCCAGCACACTCAATAGTCAGCCCGGCGGAAACACCATATATTTT
TRBD2	TRBV6-2/TRBV6-3	-	TRBJ2-3	CASSYATSARTDTQYF	TGTGCCAGCAGTTACGCGACTAGCGCTCGCACAGATACGCAGTATTTT
TRBD2	TRBV24-1	-	TRBJ2-3	CATSDLSTREFLTDTQYF	TGTGCCACCAGTGACCTCTCCACGCGGGAGTTTCTTACAGATACGCAGTATTTT
-	TRBV9	-	TRBJ2-3	CASSVAQIVTDTQYF	TGTGCCAGCAGCGTAGCCCAGATCGTCACAGATACGCAGTATTTT
TRBD1	TRBV7-7	once	TRBJ2-5	CASSPKLPDRRQETQYF	TGTGCCAGCAGCCCGAAGCTCCCGGACAGGAGACAAGAGACCCAGTACTTC
TRBD2	TRBV20-1	few	TRBJ2-7	CSARATSGTNYEQYF	TGCAGTGCTAGAGCAACTAGCGGGACGAACTACGAGCAGTACTTC
TRBD1	TRBV6-2/TRBV6-3	-	TRBJ2-2	CASSYQGDTGELFF	TGTGCCAGCAGTTACCAGGGGGACACCGGGGAGCTGTTTTTT
TRBD1	TRBV29-1	few	TRBJ2-7	CSVDRDGSYEQYF	TGCAGCGTAGACAGGGATGGGTCCTACGAGCAGTACTTC
-	TRBV29-1	few	TRBJ1-2	CSVAPLVGGLGPYGYTF	TGCAGCGTTGCCCCGTTGGTTGGAGGGTTGGGACCCTATGGCTACACCTTC
-	TRBV27	few	TRBJ2-6	CASSPQALGANVLTF	TGTGCCAGCAGTCCCCAGGCCCTGGGGGCCAACGTCCTGACTTTC
-	TRBV4-3	-	TRBJ2-1	CASSYQKGFHEEQFF	TGCGCCAGCAGCTACCAAAAGGGATTTCACGAAGAGCAGTTCTTC
TRBD1	TRBV4-2	-	TRBJ1-4	CASSQSGTGEKKLFF	TGTGCCAGCAGCCAGTCCGGGACAGGGGAAAAAAAACTGTTTTTT
-	TRBV7-9	-	TRBJ1-5	CASNMGRMSQPQHF	TGTGCCAGCAATATGGGGAGGATGAGCCAGCCCCAGCATTTT
TRBD1	TRBV28	-	TRBJ1-2	CASSGGAQGAVVYGYTF	TGTGCCAGCAGTGGGGGAGCACAGGGGGCCGTCGTCTATGGCTACACCTTC
-	TRBV29-1	-	TRBJ2-1	CSGSWGGGNEQFF	TGCAGCGGTTCTTGGGGAGGCGGAAATGAGCAGTTCTTC
TRBD1	TRBV6-2/TRBV6-3	-	TRBJ1-6	CASIPRDRRNSPLHF	TGTGCCAGCATCCCTCGGGACAGGCGTAATTCACCCCTCCACTTT
-	TRBV5-8	-	TRBJ2-7	CASMNSYEQYF	TGTGCCAGCATGAATTCCTACGAGCAGTACTTC
-	TRBV27	-	TRBJ2-3	CASSFERVGSDTQYF	TGTGCCAGCAGTTTTGAGAGGGTAGGATCAGATACGCAGTATTTT
-	TRBV9	once	TRBJ2-3	CASSVAPGANTDTQYF	TGTGCCAGCAGCGTAGCTCCAGGGGCCAACACAGATACGCAGTATTTT